This entry lists 6 T cell receptor beta chains sequenced from one sample in a study of cytomegalovirus exposure and HLA in healthy donors. The PCR had 60 Vbeta and 13 Jbeta primers. The table came from immunoSEQ multiplex PCR; TCRdb's copy has only in-frame clones and leaves some out. The profile covers about 97,000 clones, with around 60% appearing a single time and under 5.5% taken by the ten largest. The sample consisted of PBMCs. The receptor set was obtained from a human donor in good health.

As to this clone: This specimen includes other DNA sequences encoding the same CDR3. The V gene is TRBV11-2, the J gene TRBJ2-7; D perhaps matches TRBD1 (6 bases). CDR3 length: 13 residues. With 3 bases removed from V and 2 bases from J, the gap between germline ends came to 8 bases. Germline lookup yields CDR1 SGHAT and CDR2 FQNNGV. The CDR3 sequence: CASSFGTTYEQYF. CDR3 bases: TGTGCCAGCAGCTTCGGGACAACCTACGAGCAGTACTTC.

The CDR3 region has the DNA TGCAGCGTTATGGAGGGAGGCAATCAGCCCCAGCATTTT. Translating it yields CSVMEGGNQPQHF. This sequence joins TRBV29-1 and TRBJ1-5, with D hard to call. The V and J ends lost 5 bases and 2 bases respectively, with 10 bases between them. This CDR3 has 13 amino acids. Germline V CDR1 and CDR2: SQVTM, ANQGSEA.

This clone was counted a few times. The V gene is TRBV6-1, the J gene TRBJ2-4; 9 bases match TRBD2. This CDR3 contains 17 residues. With 1 base clipped from V and 9 bases from J, the junction kept 13 bases outside the gene matches. CDR1 and CDR2 (germline): MNHNS, SASEGT. CDR3 in DNA: TGTGCCAGCAGTGAAGTTAGCGGGAGTGGCGTAGCGGGCATTCAGTACTTC. It translates to CASSEVSGSGVAGIQYF.

This clone was detected only once. At one of its ends the junction is not consistent with the germline gene, which may arise from a read error. Other DNA sequences in this sample translate to the same CDR3. This chain joins TRBV5-8 and TRBJ2-7; 8 nucleotides match TRBD1. Germline V gene data show CDR1 as SGHTS and CDR2 as YDEGEE. CDR3 length: 14 amino acids. The CDR3 loop reads CASSPGQEYYEQYF. Written as DNA, the CDR3 is TGTGCTAGCAGCCCGGGACAGGAGTACTACGAGCAGTACTTC. Complete variable domain (other parts from reference TRBV5-8 and TRBJ2-7): EAGVTQSPTHLIKTRGQQATLRCSPISGHTSVYWYQQALGLGLQFLLWYDEGEERNRGNFPPRFSGRQFPNYSSELNVNALELEDSALYLCASSPGQEYYEQYFGPGTRLTVT.

The rearrangement links TRBV19 to TRBJ1-5, with 7 nucleotides matching TRBD1. V dropped 3 bases and J dropped 4; count of bases not matched to a gene: 12. This CDR3 spans 17 amino acids. Germline V CDR1 and CDR2: LNHDA, SQIVND (reference sequence). The DNA for the CDR3 is TGTGCCAGTAGTATCTATCGGGCAGGGGGAAGTAATCAGCCCCAGCATTTT. Amino acids: CASSIYRAGGSNQPQHF.

This clone was picked up a small number of times. The chain uses TRBV6-5 and TRBJ1-1; a possible D gene is TRBD1 (5 bases). The CDR3 consists of 15 residues. The V end lost 5 bases, the J end lost 0 bases, and 13 bases lay between the germline ends. Germline V gives CDR1 MNHEY, CDR2 SVGAGI. CDR3: CASSLLRQLNTEAFF. CDR3 nucleotide sequence: TGTGCCAGCAGTCTACTGAGACAGCTGAACACTGAAGCTTTCTTT.